This T cell receptor (beta chain) originates from a study of shared clonotypes between healthy human individuals. Overall study context: Two female and a few male donors aged 18 to 49 were enrolled. CD4 naive and CD4 memory each took three plates per donor, while CD8 naive took two and CD8 memory one.

The CDR3 runs 12 residues. The V gene's germline CDR1 is MDHEN and CDR2 SYDVKM. V lost 6 bases and J 5 bases, leaving 10 bases between the germline ends. As concerns this clone: Its cognate antigen is unknown.

Points from the study as a whole: It was the few donors that limited the genetic and exposure-history diversity represented. Blood alone was sampled, and tissue repertoires likely differ.

Profiled with immunoSEQ multiplex PCR; TCRdb holds only in-frame clones, not every one. Of fewer than 1.8 million clones listed, around 98.5% are singletons. The genes are TRBV28 and TRBJ1-1; D remains unclear. This clonotype originated in a young man in good health. The sequenced sample was naive CD4+ T cells sorted from blood. Stated subset: CD45RA+ positively selected. CDR3 bases: TGTGCCAGCAGCTCGATTTGGACTGAAGCTTTCTTT. Translation: CASSSIWTEAFF. The full variable domain, in which reference TRBV28 and TRBJ1-1 provide the parts outside the CDR3, is DVKVTQSSRYLVKRTGEKVFLECVQDMDHENMFWYRQDPGLGLRLIYFSYDVKMKEKGDIPEGYSVSREKKERFSLILESASTNQTSMYLCASSSIWTEAFFGQGTRLTVV.